What follows are 23 T cell receptor beta chains derived from one specimen sequenced in a study of beta chain features in type 1 diabetes. Study-level findings and limits: In every one of the four CD4+ subsets, TCRB CDR3s were moderately but significantly shorter in Type 1 diabetes patients.

Antigens of these TCRs are unknown. Investigators reverse transcribed all isolated RNA, so they sequenced expressed TCRB transcripts. Clones were read by immunoSEQ multiplex PCR, and TCRdb kept only the in-frame ones, dropping some. The sample has about 710,000 clones, around 15% seen once; the top ten hold less than 0.04%. The sample taken for sequencing was naive CD4+ T cells from blood. These receptors originate from a man aged 18 to 30 with type 1 diabetes.

CDR3 nucleotides: TGCAGCGTTGAAGGGCAGGCGAACACTGAAGCTTTCTTT. This codes for CSVEGQANTEAFF. The V gene is TRBV29-1, the J gene TRBJ1-1, with D hard to call. Germline V CDR1 and CDR2: SQVTM, ANQGSEA. The CDR3 has 13 residues. Trimming removed 1 base from V and 1 base from J, with 7 bases in between.

The rearrangement joins TRBV28 to TRBJ2-7; D gene ambiguous. This CDR3 contains 13 residues. Per the germline V gene, CDR1 is MDHEN and CDR2 is SYDVKM. Trimming stripped 7 bases from V and 2 bases from J, with 12 bases between. CDR3: CASIGPATYEQYF. CDR3 coding DNA: TGTGCCAGCATCGGACCCGCGACCTACGAGCAGTACTTC.

V gene TRBV10-3 combines with J gene TRBJ2-3, with 11 bases identical to TRBD2. V was pared by 3 bases and J by 2 bases, with 7 bases of the junction left unmatched. This CDR3 has 17 residues. Germline CDR1 is ENHRY and CDR2 is SYGVKD. The CDR3 region is CAISDPRLAGYTDTQYF. The DNA of the CDR3 is TGTGCCATCAGTGACCCCCGACTAGCGGGGTACACAGATACGCAGTATTTT.

This clone was observed a few times. V and J are TRBV13 and TRBJ2-5; D unclear. The CDR3 sequence is 15 residues long. Germline V gene sequence: CDR1 PRHDT, CDR2 FYEKMQ (reference sequence). The V end lost 5 bases, the J end lost 5 bases, and 18 bases lay between the germline ends. The CDR3 DNA is TGTGCCAGCAGCCCAAGACTCACCCTGGACGAGACCCAGTACTTC. Translated, it gives CASSPRLTLDETQYF.

This chain uses TRBV10-3 with TRBJ2-3; no firm D call. The CDR3 has 13 residues. CDR1 and CDR2 (germline): ENHRY, SYGVKD. V was pared by 8 bases and J by 0 bases, with 9 bases between. DNA for the CDR3: TGTGCCATCTCCGTGGGAAGCACAGATACGCAGTATTTT. This codes for CAISVGSTDTQYF.

The rearrangement joins TRBV7-9 to TRBJ1-2; no firm D call. Per germline, CDR1 SEHNR and CDR2 FQNEAQ (reference sequence). The CDR3 contains 17 residues. V was shortened by 1 base and J by 2 bases, with 17 bases between the two germline ends. CDR3: CASSLVGDRTLNYGYTF. Written as DNA, the CDR3 is TGTGCCAGCAGCTTAGTAGGTGACCGAACCCTCAACTATGGCTACACCTTC. Based on the CDR3 plus reference TRBV7-9 and TRBJ1-2, the full variable domain is DTGVSQNPRHKITKRGQNVTFRCDPISEHNRLYWYRQTLGQGPEFLTYFQNEAQLEKSRLLSDRFSAERPKGSFSTLEIQRTEQGDSAMYLCASSLVGDRTLNYGYTFGSGTRLTVV.

This rearrangement joins TRBV5-1 to TRBJ2-2; 9 bases align to TRBD2. Germline V gene sequence: CDR1 SGHRS, CDR2 YFSETQ. This CDR3 region has 17 residues. V lost 0 bases and J lost 3; bases outside the gene matches: 6. Here the CDR3 DNA reads TGCGCCAGCAGCTTGGAGTCTAGCGGGATAGACACCGGGGAGCTGTTTTTT. Translation: CASSLESSGIDTGELFF.

This clone was counted a few times. The chain is built from TRBV7-9 and TRBJ1-4; D gene ambiguous. Germline loops: CDR1 SEHNR, CDR2 FQNEAQ (reference sequence). V shed 6 bases and J shed 5 bases, with 7 bases lying between them. The CDR3 extends over 12 amino acids. The CDR3 nucleotides read TGTGCCAGCAGGCGCCTGAATGAAAAACTGTTTTTT. Its translation: CASRRLNEKLFF. Filled out from reference TRBV7-9 and TRBJ1-4, the complete variable domain reads DTGVSQNPRHKITKRGQNVTFRCDPISEHNRLYWYRQTLGQGPEFLTYFQNEAQLEKSRLLSDRFSAERPKGSFSTLEIQRTEQGDSAMYLCASRRLNEKLFFGSGTQLSVL.

V gene TRBV15 combines with J gene TRBJ2-1; D not certain. V lost 2 bases to trimming and J lost 12 bases, with 14 bases between them. Germline V gene sequence: CDR1 LNHNV, CDR2 YYDKDF (reference sequence). The CDR3 extends over 13 amino acids. DNA for the CDR3: TGTGCCACCAGCAGACCCAAGGTGTCCGGGCAGTTCTTC. Encoded protein: CATSRPKVSGQFF.

This clone was picked up a small number of times. The chain is built from TRBV7-8 and TRBJ1-6, with D perhaps matching TRBD1 (5 bases). Germline CDR1 and CDR2: SGHVS and FQNEAQ. The CDR3 length is 15 residues. V gave up 1 base and J gave up 9 bases, with 13 bases separating them. The CDR3: CASSLVGQGGSPLHF. CDR3 nucleotides: TGTGCCAGCAGCTTAGTGGGGCAGGGAGGTTCACCCCTCCACTTT.

V gene TRBV5-1 combines with J gene TRBJ2-3, with 10 bases identical to TRBD2. The CDR3 loop spans 15 amino acids. The germline V gene has CDR1 SGHRS and CDR2 YFSETQ. With 0 bases clipped from V and 6 bases from J, the junction kept 4 bases outside the gene matches. CDR3 nucleotide sequence: TGCGCCAGCAGCTTGGCCGGGACTAGCGTTGATACGCAGTATTTT. Its protein is CASSLAGTSVDTQYF.

Notes on this clone: The same CDR3 is also encoded by other DNA sequences in this sample. The chain combines TRBV5-1 with TRBJ2-6; no definite D call. Germline CDR1 is SGHRS and CDR2 is YFSETQ. The CDR3 has 15 residues. Trimming pared 2 bases from V and 1 base from J, leaving 7 bases between. CDR3 amino acids: CASSLRGSGANVLTF. The CDR3 DNA reads TGCGCCAGCAGCTTACGAGGATCTGGGGCCAACGTCCTGACTTTC.

The genes are TRBV28 and TRBJ2-3; D unclear. Germline values: CDR1 MDHEN, CDR2 SYDVKM. This CDR3 comprises 14 residues. Trimming cost V 5 bases and J 1 base, with 10 bases left between them. The chain's CDR3 is CASSPPVGTDTQYF. The CDR3 DNA is TGTGCCAGCAGTCCCCCGGTGGGCACAGATACGCAGTATTTT.

This sequence joins TRBV4-1 and TRBJ2-2, with D possibly matching TRBD1 (5 bases). Germline values: CDR1 MGHRA, CDR2 YSYEKL. The V and J ends lost 3 bases and 6 bases respectively, with 11 bases between them. The CDR3 extends over 14 amino acids. CDR3 residues: CASSQAGYPGELFF. DNA for the CDR3: TGCGCCAGCAGCCAGGCAGGGTACCCCGGGGAGCTGTTTTTT.

This clone was seen more than once but under ten times. The CDR3 DNA is TGTGCCAGCAGGGCTAGCGGGGGGTACAATGAGCAGTTCTTC. Its translation: CASRASGGYNEQFF. The chain uses TRBV28 and TRBJ2-1; 11 bases line up with TRBD2. The CDR3 loop spans 14 amino acids. Trimming removed 6 bases from V and 4 bases from J; junction bases left unmatched: 2. Germline V gene sequence: CDR1 MDHEN, CDR2 SYDVKM.

The V and J genes are TRBV30 and TRBJ1-5, with 8 bases fitting TRBD1. This CDR3 is built from 16 residues. J was trimmed by 9 bases and V by 1 base; bases with no gene match: 14. The germline gives CDR1 GTSNPN, CDR2 SVGIG (reference sequence). The CDR3 DNA reads TGTGCCTGGAGTGCCTCTGGGACAGGTCATTGGTGGCCCCAGCATTTT. It is translated as CAWSASGTGHWWPQHF.

The sample holds a few counts of this clone. The chain couples TRBV27 to TRBJ2-7; the D gene is possibly TRBD1 (6 bases). CDR3 length: 15 amino acids. Germline values: CDR1 MNHEY, CDR2 SMNVEV (reference sequence). V lost 0 bases and J lost 3, with 12 bases in between. The CDR3 here is CASSLSGDTFYEQYF. The CDR3 DNA reads TGTGCCAGCAGTTTATCCGGGGACACCTTCTACGAGCAGTACTTC.

There are a few counts of this clone. This rearrangement joins TRBV7-9 to TRBJ2-2, with TRBD1 identical over 7 bases. The J segment lost 5 bases and the V segment lost 5 bases, leaving 8 bases of the junction unmatched. From germline, CDR1 is SEHNR and CDR2 FQNEAQ (reference sequence). The CDR3 loop spans 15 amino acids. The CDR3 sequence is CASSHTTGSTGELFF. As DNA, the CDR3 is TGTGCCAGCAGCCATACGACAGGGAGTACCGGGGAGCTGTTTTTT.

This clone was seen a handful of times. The chain couples TRBV5-1 to TRBJ1-4; 9 bases align to TRBD1. Trimming removed 3 bases from V and 1 base from J; junction bases left unmatched: 4. Germline CDR1 and CDR2: SGHRS and YFSETQ. This CDR3 is 16 amino acids long. The CDR3 loop is CASSSTGQGTNEKLFF. The CDR3 DNA follows: TGCGCCAGCAGCTCAACGGGACAGGGAACTAATGAAAAACTGTTTTTT. The full variable domain, rest sourced from reference TRBV5-1 and TRBJ1-4, is KAGVTQTPRYLIKTRGQQVTLSCSPISGHRSVSWYQQTPGQGLQFLFEYFSETQRNKGNFPGRFSGRQFSNSRSEMNVSTLELGDSALYLCASSSTGQGTNEKLFFGSGTQLSVL.

This clone was found a few times. The gene calls are TRBV5-4 and TRBJ2-3; unclear D gene. Per the germline V gene, CDR1 is SGHNT and CDR2 is YYREEE (reference sequence). The CDR3 has 14 residues. V was trimmed by 2 bases and J by 3 bases, leaving 10 bases between them. The CDR3 DNA follows: TGTGCCAGCAGCTTAGTGACTGCTACAGATACGCAGTATTTT. It yields the protein CASSLVTATDTQYF.

The chain is built from TRBV7-2 and TRBJ2-5; D remains unclear. CDR3 length equals 14 residues. The ends were cut back, 2 bases at V and 0 bases at J, with 7 bases in the middle. Germline CDR1 is SGHTA and CDR2 is FQGNSA. The CDR3 DNA sequence: TGTGCCAGCAGCTTAAGGGCGAACCAAGAGACCCAGTACTTC. Its protein product is CASSLRANQETQYF.

V gene TRBV15 combines with J gene TRBJ2-7; D may match TRBD1 or TRBD2 (5 bases each). V lost 3 bases and J 3 bases, leaving 12 bases between the germline ends. Germline V gene lookup returns CDR1 LNHNV and CDR2 YYDKDF (reference sequence). The CDR3 extends over 14 amino acids. The CDR3 here is CATSSGGPDYEQYF. DNA of the CDR3: TGTGCCACCAGCAGTGGGGGACCGGACTACGAGCAGTACTTC.

The chain has TRBV30 and TRBJ2-2, with a weak D call TRBD2 (6 bases). V was shortened by 4 bases and J by 1 base, with 10 bases between the two germline ends. The CDR3 totals 14 residues. Germline CDR1 is GTSNPN and CDR2 is SVGIG (reference sequence). CDR3 in amino acids: CAWKRGLNTGELFF. The CDR3, as DNA: TGTGCCTGGAAAAGGGGACTGAACACCGGGGAGCTGTTTTTT.